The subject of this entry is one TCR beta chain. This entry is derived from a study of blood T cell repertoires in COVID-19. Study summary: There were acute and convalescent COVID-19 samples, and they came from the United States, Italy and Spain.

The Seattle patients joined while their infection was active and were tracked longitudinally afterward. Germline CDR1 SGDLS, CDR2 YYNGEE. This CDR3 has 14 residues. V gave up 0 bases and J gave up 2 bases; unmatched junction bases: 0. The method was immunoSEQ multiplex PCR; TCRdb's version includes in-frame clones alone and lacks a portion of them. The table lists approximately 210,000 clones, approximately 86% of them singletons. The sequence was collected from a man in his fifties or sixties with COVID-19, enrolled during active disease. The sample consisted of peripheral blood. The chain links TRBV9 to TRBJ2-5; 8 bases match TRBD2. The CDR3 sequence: CASSVAGGQETQYF. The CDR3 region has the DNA TGTGCCAGCAGCGTAGCGGGAGGGCAAGAGACCCAGTACTTC.